The 24 T cell receptor beta chains in this list originate from one sample, sequenced in a study of T cell responses to AZD1222 COVID-19 vaccine. Method: immunoSEQ multiplex PCR; TCRdb's copy keeps in-frame clones and lacks some. The data show about 150,000 clones, around 93% seen once. The source material was peripheral blood, sampled 28 days after the second AZD1222 dose. These receptors originate from an adult who received the AZD1222 COVID-19 vaccine.

This rearrangement joins TRBV27 to TRBJ2-7, with TRBD1 matching over 7 bases. The CDR3 loop spans 15 amino acids. Germline CDR1 MNHEY, CDR2 SMNVEV (reference sequence). Unmatched junction bases numbered 12, after V lost 6 bases and J lost 4 bases. Here the CDR3 reads CASSIGTGTEYEQYF. Written as DNA, the CDR3 is TGTGCCAGCAGCATCGGCACCGGGACAGAATACGAGCAGTACTTC.

This chain links TRBV10-3 with TRBJ1-2, with D uncertain. CDR1 and CDR2 (germline): ENHRY, SYGVKD. V gave up 2 bases and J gave up 2 bases, with 15 bases separating them. The CDR3 has 16 amino acids. This chain's CDR3 is CAISEPHLTENYGYTF. For the CDR3, the DNA is TGTGCCATCAGTGAGCCCCATTTGACGGAGAACTATGGCTACACCTTC.

The gene calls are TRBV5-1 and TRBJ1-1, with D possibly matching TRBD1 (5 bases). The V end lost 4 bases, the J end lost 6 bases, and 13 bases lay between the germline ends. Looked up from germline, CDR1 is SGHRS and CDR2 is YFSETQ. The CDR3 has 13 residues. CDR3 nucleotides: TGCGCCAGCAGCAACCCCCCGGGGGCTGAAGCTTTCTTT. This translates into CASSNPPGAEAFF.

This clone occurred once. The chain is built from TRBV6-5 and TRBJ2-5; D ambiguous. Trimming took off 6 bases at V and 4 bases at J, with 9 bases between the two ends. Germline lookup yields CDR1 MNHEY and CDR2 SVGAGI. This CDR3 region has 12 residues. The CDR3 here is CASSARPETQYF. The DNA of the CDR3 is TGTGCCAGCAGCGCTCGACCAGAGACCCAGTACTTC.

As to this clone: At the DNA level, this CDR3 is encoded by other sequences in the same sample as well. The V gene is TRBV20-1, the J gene TRBJ2-3; unclear D gene. This CDR3 is built from 11 residues. The V and J ends lost 3 bases and 1 base respectively, with 2 bases between them. Germline V lookup: CDR1 DFQATT, CDR2 SNEGSKA (reference sequence). The CDR3 nucleotides read TGCAGTGCTAGGGGCACAGATACGCAGTATTTT. Residues: CSARGTDTQYF.

The count of this clone is one. The J gene is TRBJ1-4, the V gene TRBV15; no definite D call. Germline lookup yields CDR1 LNHNV and CDR2 YYDKDF (reference sequence). The CDR3 consists of 15 residues. V lost 0 bases and J lost 4, with 9 bases in between. The CDR3 loop is CATSRDSTGNEKLFF. In DNA form, the CDR3 reads TGTGCCACCAGCAGAGATTCCACGGGTAATGAAAAACTGTTTTTT.

The genes are TRBV10-3 and TRBJ1-1; no clear D gene. V was shortened by 5 bases and J by 1 base, with 14 bases between the two germline ends. CDR1 is ENHRY and CDR2 is SYGVKD in the germline V gene. This CDR3 has 15 amino acids. CDR3 DNA: TGTGCCATCAGTAGAGTTAGTTCCGGGAACACTGAAGCTTTCTTT. This codes for CAISRVSSGNTEAFF.

The rearrangement links TRBV7-2 to TRBJ1-3; D uncertain. V was trimmed by 1 base and J by 0 bases, leaving 7 bases between them. This CDR3 spans 15 amino acids. Germline-derived CDR1 and CDR2 are SGHTA and FQGNSA. The CDR3 DNA reads as TGTGCCAGCAGCTTAGGGCTCCTCTCTGGAAACACCATATATTTT. This gives the protein CASSLGLLSGNTIYF. The variable domain in full, with the rest retrieved from reference TRBV7-2 and TRBJ1-3, is GAGVSQSPSNKVTEKGKDVELRCDPISGHTALYWYRQSLGQGLEFLIYFQGNSAPDKSGLPSDRFSAERTGGSVSTLTIQRTQQEDSAVYLCASSLGLLSGNTIYFGEGSWLTVV.

The chain uses TRBV6-5 and TRBJ1-1; D unclear. The V end lost 2 bases, the J end lost 5 bases, and 6 bases lay between the germline ends. CDR1 MNHEY and CDR2 SVGAGI come from the germline V gene. This CDR3 region has 12 residues. The CDR3 reads CASSYHVTEAFF. The CDR3 region has the DNA TGTGCCAGCAGTTACCATGTGACTGAAGCTTTCTTT.

The chain employs TRBV6-4 and TRBJ2-5; D not certain. With 3 bases removed from V and 3 bases from J, the gap between germline ends came to 8 bases. CDR1 and CDR2 (germline): MRHNA, SNTAGT. CDR3 length: 13 amino acids. The CDR3: CASSETQEETQYF. For the CDR3, the DNA is TGTGCCAGCAGTGAGACACAAGAAGAGACCCAGTACTTC.

The V gene is TRBV5-6, the J gene TRBJ1-1; 8 nucleotides line up with TRBD1. The CDR3 has 17 residues. V trimming: 4 bases; J trimming: 4 bases; junction bases outside the gene matches: 15. The germline V gene has CDR1 SGHDT and CDR2 YYEEEE. In nucleotides, the CDR3 is TGTGCCAGCAGCCCCCGAATCCGGACAGGGTCAGTCACTGAAGCTTTCTTT. Translated: CASSPRIRTGSVTEAFF.

V usage is TRBV7-7 and J usage is TRBJ2-1; TRBD2 agrees at 10 bases. The CDR3 extends over 17 amino acids. The junction had 7 bases not matched to a gene; V was cut back by 2 bases and J by 3 bases. Germline V gives CDR1 SSHAT, CDR2 FNYEAQ (reference sequence). As DNA, the CDR3 is TGTGCCAGCAGCTTATCCCTTAGCGGGGGGCGCTACAATGAGCAGTTCTTC. Protein sequence: CASSLSLSGGRYNEQFF.

V and J are TRBV5-4 and TRBJ1-4, with a weak D call TRBD1 (5 bases). V was trimmed by 1 base and J by 4 bases, leaving 11 bases between them. The CDR3 loop spans 15 amino acids. Looked up from germline, CDR1 is SGHNT and CDR2 is YYREEE (reference sequence). The CDR3 sequence: CASSLLERGNEKLFF. The DNA for the CDR3 is TGTGCCAGCAGCTTGTTGGAGAGGGGTAATGAAAAACTGTTTTTT.

The chain links TRBV9 to TRBJ2-3; D uncertain. The CDR3 consists of 14 residues. Germline CDR1 SGDLS, CDR2 YYNGEE. V shed 3 bases and J shed 1 base, with 9 bases lying between them. The CDR3 here is CASSGDDGTDTQYF. In DNA form, the CDR3 reads TGTGCCAGCAGCGGAGACGACGGCACAGATACGCAGTATTTT.

The rearrangement joins TRBV27 to TRBJ2-7, with unresolved D. The CDR3 loop spans 12 amino acids. From germline, CDR1 is MNHEY and CDR2 SMNVEV (reference sequence). The V end was cut by 6 bases, the J end by 0 bases, with 6 bases between. CDR3 bases: TGTGCCAGCAGACACAGCTCCTACGAGCAGTACTTC. It translates to CASRHSSYEQYF.

The gene calls are TRBV3-1 (or the pseudogene TRBV3-2) and TRBJ2-3; 14 bases map to TRBD2. The CDR3 runs to 15 residues. Germline V gene sequence: CDR1 LGHDT, CDR2 YNNKEL (reference sequence). With 4 bases clipped from V and 6 bases from J, the junction kept 3 bases outside the gene matches. The chain's CDR3 is CASSRLAGGQDTQYF. The CDR3 DNA is TGTGCCAGCAGCCGACTAGCGGGGGGGCAGGATACGCAGTATTTT.

V is TRBV13 and J is TRBJ1-3, with 9 bases lining up with TRBD1. The CDR3 has 16 amino acids. CDR1 and CDR2 (germline): PRHDT, FYEKMQ (reference sequence). J gave up 4 bases and V 0 bases, and 4 bases lay outside the gene matches. The CDR3 loop is CASSLGTGGSGNTIYF. In DNA form, the CDR3 reads TGTGCCAGCAGCTTAGGGACAGGGGGTTCGGGAAACACCATATATTTT.

V gene TRBV11-2 combines with J gene TRBJ2-1, with D unresolved. Germline loops: CDR1 SGHAT, CDR2 FQNNGV. This CDR3 has 13 amino acids. Trimming stripped 3 bases from V and 7 bases from J, with 10 bases between. Here the CDR3 reads CASSFATGNEQFF. The DNA of the CDR3 is TGTGCCAGCAGCTTTGCGACCGGAAATGAGCAGTTCTTC.

The chain has TRBV9 and TRBJ2-7; tentatively, D is TRBD2 (5 bases). Trimming shortened V by 0 bases and J by 5 bases, and 15 bases separated the two germline ends. Germline V gene lookup returns CDR1 SGDLS and CDR2 YYNGEE. The CDR3 loop spans 15 amino acids. The CDR3 is CASSVDLAPPDEQYF. The CDR3 DNA reads as TGTGCCAGCAGCGTAGATTTAGCGCCCCCCGACGAGCAGTACTTC.

The chain links TRBV5-4 to TRBJ1-6; TRBD1 might be the D (5 bases). The germline CDR1 and CDR2 sequences are SGHNT and YYREEE (reference sequence). CDR3 length: 15 residues. The V end was cut by 0 bases, the J end by 7 bases, with 11 bases between. CDR3 nucleotides: TGTGCCAGCAGCTTGGCGGGGGTCGGCAATTCACCCCTCCACTTT. As protein: CASSLAGVGNSPLHF. Using reference TRBV5-4 and TRBJ1-6 for the parts outside the CDR3, the full variable domain is ETGVTQSPTHLIKTRGQQVTLRCSSQSGHNTVSWYQQALGQGPQFIFQYYREEENGRGNFPPRFSGLQFPNYSSELNVNALELDDSALYLCASSLAGVGNSPLHFGNGTRLTVT.

The V and J genes are TRBV19 and TRBJ2-1, with 14 positions matching TRBD2. Unmatched junction bases numbered 5, after V lost 10 bases and J lost 9 bases. CDR3 length: 13 residues. The germline V gene has CDR1 LNHDA and CDR2 SQIVND (reference sequence). The CDR3 region has the DNA TGTGCCACCAGACTAGCGGGAGGGACTGAGCAGTTCTTC. Protein product: CATRLAGGTEQFF.

This chain links TRBV6-2 or TRBV6-3 with TRBJ2-5; 8 bases line up with TRBD2. The CDR3 sequence is 11 residues long. Germline values: CDR1 MNHEY, CDR2 SVGEGT. The J segment lost 8 bases and the V segment lost 6 bases, leaving 2 bases of the junction unmatched. The CDR3, as DNA: TGTGCCAGCAGCCGGGGGGGAACCCAGTACTTC. As protein: CASSRGGTQYF.

The V and J genes are TRBV6-1 and TRBJ1-2; D is possibly TRBD1 (6 bases). This CDR3 region has 16 residues. The V end was cut by 0 bases, the J end by 7 bases, with 18 bases between. The germline V gene has CDR1 MNHNS and CDR2 SASEGT. The CDR3 DNA is TGTGCCAGCAGTGAAGCGTCGGGGGCCGGTGTTGGTGGCTACACCTTC. This codes for CASSEASGAGVGGYTF.

This chain uses TRBV3-1 (or the pseudogene TRBV3-2) with TRBJ1-2; D may be TRBD1 (5 bases). There are 13 residues in the CDR3. V was clipped by 5 bases and J by 2 bases, with 9 bases between them. Per germline, CDR1 LGHDT and CDR2 YNNKEL (reference sequence). Here the CDR3 DNA reads TGTGCCAGCAGCTCGGGGGGAAACTATGGCTACACCTTC. Encoded protein: CASSSGGNYGYTF.